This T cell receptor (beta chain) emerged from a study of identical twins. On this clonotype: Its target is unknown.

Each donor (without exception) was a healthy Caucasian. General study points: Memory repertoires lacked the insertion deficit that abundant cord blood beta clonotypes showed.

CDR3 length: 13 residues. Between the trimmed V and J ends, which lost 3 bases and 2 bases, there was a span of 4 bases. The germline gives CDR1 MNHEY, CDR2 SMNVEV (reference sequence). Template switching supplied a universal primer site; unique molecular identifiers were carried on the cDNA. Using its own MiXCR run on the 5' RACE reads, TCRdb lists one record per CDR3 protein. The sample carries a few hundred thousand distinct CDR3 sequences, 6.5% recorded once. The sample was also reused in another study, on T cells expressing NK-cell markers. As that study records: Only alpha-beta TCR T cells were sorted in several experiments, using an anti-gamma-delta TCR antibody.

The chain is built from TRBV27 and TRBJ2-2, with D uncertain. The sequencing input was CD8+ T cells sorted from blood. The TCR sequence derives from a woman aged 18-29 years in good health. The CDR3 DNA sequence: TGTGCCAGCAGTTTTAGCAACACCGGGGAGCTGTTTTTT. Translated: CASSFSNTGELFF.